This T cell receptor (beta chain) was identified during a study of OX40 agonist ivuxolimab in advanced cancers. TCRdb's copy holds only in-frame clones and misses some; the assay was immunoSEQ multiplex PCR. The repertoire has over 85,000 clones, roughly 80% of them found once; the top ten carry about 1.5%. CDR3 length equals 15 residues. The germline V gene has CDR1 GTSNPN and CDR2 SVGIG (reference sequence). Trimming left V 0 bases short and J 8 bases short, with 19 bases between. The chain uses TRBV30 and TRBJ1-1; maybe TRBD1 (6 bases). Sample: CD4+ or CD8+ T cells sorted from blood, taken in a trial of the OX40 agonist ivuxolimab. The receptor comes from an adult with an advanced solid tumor such as melanoma, head and neck, liver or kidney cancer. CDR3 coding DNA: TGTGCCTGGAGTGTAGAGGCGCTCAGGGGAGACGAAGCTTTCTTT. It encodes CAWSVEALRGDEAFF.